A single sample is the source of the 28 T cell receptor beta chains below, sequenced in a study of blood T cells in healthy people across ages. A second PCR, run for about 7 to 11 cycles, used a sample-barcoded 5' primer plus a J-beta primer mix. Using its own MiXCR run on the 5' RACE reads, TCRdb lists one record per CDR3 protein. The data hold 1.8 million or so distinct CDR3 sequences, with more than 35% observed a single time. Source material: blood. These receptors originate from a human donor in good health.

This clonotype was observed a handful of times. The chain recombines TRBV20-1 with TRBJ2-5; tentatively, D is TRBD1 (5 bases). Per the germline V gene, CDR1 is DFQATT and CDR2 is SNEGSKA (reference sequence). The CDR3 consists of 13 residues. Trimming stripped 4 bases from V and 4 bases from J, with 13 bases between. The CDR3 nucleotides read TGCAGTGCTACCCTCAGGGCAGTAGAGACCCAGTACTTC. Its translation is CSATLRAVETQYF.

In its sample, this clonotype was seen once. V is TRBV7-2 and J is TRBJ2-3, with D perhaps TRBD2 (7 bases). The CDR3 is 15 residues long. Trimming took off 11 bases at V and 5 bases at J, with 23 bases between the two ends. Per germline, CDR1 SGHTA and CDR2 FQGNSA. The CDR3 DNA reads TGTGCCGGCAACCTGAGGGGGGGGCGGGAAGATACGCAGTATTTT. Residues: CAGNLRGGREDTQYF.

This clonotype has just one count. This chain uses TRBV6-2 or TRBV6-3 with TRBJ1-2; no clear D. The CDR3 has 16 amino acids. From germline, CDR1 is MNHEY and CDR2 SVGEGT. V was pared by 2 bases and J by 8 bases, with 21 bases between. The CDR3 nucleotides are TGTGCCAGCAGTTACCGGACCGAAAAAACCCGAAAAGGCTACACCTTC. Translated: CASSYRTEKTRKGYTF.

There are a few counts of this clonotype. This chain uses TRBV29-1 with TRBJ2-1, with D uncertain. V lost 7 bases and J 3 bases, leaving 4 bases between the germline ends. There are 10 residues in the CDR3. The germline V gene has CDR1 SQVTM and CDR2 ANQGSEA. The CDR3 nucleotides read TGCAGCGGGGACTACAATGAGCAGTTCTTC. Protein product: CSGDYNEQFF.

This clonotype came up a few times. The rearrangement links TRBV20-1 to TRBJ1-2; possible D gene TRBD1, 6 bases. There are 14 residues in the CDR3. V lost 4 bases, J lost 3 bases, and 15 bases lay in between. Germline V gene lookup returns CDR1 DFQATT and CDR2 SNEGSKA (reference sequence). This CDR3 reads CSAKKGGYDYGYTF. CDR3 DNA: TGCAGTGCTAAGAAGGGGGGCTACGACTATGGCTACACCTTC.

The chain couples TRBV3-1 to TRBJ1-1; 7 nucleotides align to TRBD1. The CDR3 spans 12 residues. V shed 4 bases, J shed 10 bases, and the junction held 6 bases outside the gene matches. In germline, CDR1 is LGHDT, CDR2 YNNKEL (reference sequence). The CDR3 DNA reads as TGTGCCAGCAGCCCGACAGGGAGGGGAGCTTTCTTT. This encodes CASSPTGRGAFF.

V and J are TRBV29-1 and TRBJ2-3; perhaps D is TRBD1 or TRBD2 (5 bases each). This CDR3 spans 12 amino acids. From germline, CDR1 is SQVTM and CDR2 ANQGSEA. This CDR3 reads CGSLGESDTQYF. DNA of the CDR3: TGCGGCTCTTTGGGGGAGTCAGATACGCAGTATTTT.

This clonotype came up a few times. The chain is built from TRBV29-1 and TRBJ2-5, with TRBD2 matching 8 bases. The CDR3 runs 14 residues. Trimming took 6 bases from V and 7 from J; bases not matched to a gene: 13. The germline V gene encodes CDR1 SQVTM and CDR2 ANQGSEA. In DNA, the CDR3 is TGCAGCGTGGCGACTAGCGCCGGTAGTGGGACCCAGTACTTC. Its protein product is CSVATSAGSGTQYF.

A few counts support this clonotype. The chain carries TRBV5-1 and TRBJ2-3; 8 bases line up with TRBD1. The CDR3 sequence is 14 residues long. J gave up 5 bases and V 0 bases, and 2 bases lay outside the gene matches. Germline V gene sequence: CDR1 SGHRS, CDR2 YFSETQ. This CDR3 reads CASSLGQGQDTQYF. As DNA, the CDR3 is TGCGCCAGCAGCTTGGGACAGGGGCAAGATACGCAGTATTTT. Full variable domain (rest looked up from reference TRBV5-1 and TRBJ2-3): KAGVTQTPRYLIKTRGQQVTLSCSPISGHRSVSWYQQTPGQGLQFLFEYFSETQRNKGNFPGRFSGRQFSNSRSEMNVSTLELGDSALYLCASSLGQGQDTQYFGPGTRLTVL.

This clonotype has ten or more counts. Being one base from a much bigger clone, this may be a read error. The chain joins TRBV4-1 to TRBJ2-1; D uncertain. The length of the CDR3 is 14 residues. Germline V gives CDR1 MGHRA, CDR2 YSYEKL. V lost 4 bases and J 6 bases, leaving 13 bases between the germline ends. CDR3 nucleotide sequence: TGCGCCAGCAGCCCGTTGCCGACCGGCAATGAGCAGTTCTTC. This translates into CASSPLPTGNEQFF.

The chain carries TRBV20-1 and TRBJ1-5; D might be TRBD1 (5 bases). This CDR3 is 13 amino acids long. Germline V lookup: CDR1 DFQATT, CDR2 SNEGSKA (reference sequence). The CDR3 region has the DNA TGCAGCGCCAATGGGGTGGGGCTTCAGCCCCAGCATTTT. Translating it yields CSANGVGLQPQHF.

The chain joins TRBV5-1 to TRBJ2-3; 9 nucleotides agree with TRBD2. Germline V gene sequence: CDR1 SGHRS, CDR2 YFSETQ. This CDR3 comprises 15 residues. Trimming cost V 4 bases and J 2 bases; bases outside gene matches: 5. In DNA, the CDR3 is TGCGCCAGCAGCCCAGGACTAGCGTACACAGATACGCAGTATTTT. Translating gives CASSPGLAYTDTQYF.

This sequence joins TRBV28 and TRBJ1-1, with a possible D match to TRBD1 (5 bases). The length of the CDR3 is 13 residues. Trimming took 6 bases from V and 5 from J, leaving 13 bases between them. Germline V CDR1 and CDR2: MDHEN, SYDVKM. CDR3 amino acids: CASSPGVLTEAFF. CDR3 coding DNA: TGTGCCAGCAGCCCGGGGGTACTAACTGAAGCTTTCTTT.

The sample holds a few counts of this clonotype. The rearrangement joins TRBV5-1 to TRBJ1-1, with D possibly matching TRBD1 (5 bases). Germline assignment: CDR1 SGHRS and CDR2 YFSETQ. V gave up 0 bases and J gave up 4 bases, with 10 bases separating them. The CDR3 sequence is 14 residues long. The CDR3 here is CASSLAGDLTEAFF. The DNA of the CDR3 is TGCGCCAGCAGCTTGGCCGGGGACCTCACTGAAGCTTTCTTT.

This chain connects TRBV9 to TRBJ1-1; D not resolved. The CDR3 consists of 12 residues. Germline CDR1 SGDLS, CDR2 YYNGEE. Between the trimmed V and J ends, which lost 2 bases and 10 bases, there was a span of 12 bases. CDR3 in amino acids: CASSVDGEGAFF. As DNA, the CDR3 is TGTGCCAGCAGCGTCGATGGGGAGGGAGCTTTCTTT.

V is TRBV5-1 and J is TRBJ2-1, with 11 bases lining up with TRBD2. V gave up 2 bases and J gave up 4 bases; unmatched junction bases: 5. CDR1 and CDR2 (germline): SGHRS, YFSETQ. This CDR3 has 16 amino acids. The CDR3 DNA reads TGCGCCAGCAGCTTCCCACTAGCGGGGGTATACAATGAGCAGTTCTTC. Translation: CASSFPLAGVYNEQFF.

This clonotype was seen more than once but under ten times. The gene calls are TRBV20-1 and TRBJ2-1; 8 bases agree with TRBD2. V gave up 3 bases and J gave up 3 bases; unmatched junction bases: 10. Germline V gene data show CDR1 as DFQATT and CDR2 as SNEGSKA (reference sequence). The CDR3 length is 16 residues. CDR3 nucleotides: TGCAGTGCTAGCAGAGACAGCGGGGGCAACTACAATGAGCAGTTCTTC. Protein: CSASRDSGGNYNEQFF.

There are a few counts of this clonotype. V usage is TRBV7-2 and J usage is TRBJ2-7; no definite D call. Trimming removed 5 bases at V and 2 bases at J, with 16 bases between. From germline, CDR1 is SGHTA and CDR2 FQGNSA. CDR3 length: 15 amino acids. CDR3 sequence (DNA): TGTGCCAGCAGCGTACAGCCTCAGATTACCTACGAGCAGTACTTC. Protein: CASSVQPQITYEQYF.

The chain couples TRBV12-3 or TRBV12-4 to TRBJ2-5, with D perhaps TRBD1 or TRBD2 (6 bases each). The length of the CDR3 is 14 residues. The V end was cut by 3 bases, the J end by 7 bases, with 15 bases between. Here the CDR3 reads CASSLPGAVGTQYF. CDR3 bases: TGTGCCAGCAGTTTGCCGGGGGCGGTCGGGACCCAGTACTTC.

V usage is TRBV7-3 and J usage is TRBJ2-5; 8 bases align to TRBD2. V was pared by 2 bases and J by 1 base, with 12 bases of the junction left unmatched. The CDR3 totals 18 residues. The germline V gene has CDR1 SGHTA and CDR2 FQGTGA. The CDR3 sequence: CASSLARRSSGPQETQYF. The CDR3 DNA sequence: TGTGCCAGCAGCTTAGCACGACGATCTAGCGGGCCCCAAGAGACCCAGTACTTC.

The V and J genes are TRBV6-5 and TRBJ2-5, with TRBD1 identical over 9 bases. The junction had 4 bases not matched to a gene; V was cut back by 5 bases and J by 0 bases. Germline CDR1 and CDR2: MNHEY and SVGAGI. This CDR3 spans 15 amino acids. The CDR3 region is CASSPQGANQETQYF. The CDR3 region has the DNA TGTGCCAGCAGTCCACAGGGGGCGAACCAAGAGACCCAGTACTTC.

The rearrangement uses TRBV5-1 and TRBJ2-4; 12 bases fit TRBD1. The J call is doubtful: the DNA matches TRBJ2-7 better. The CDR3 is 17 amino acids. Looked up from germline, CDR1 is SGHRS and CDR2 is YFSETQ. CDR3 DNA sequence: TGCGCCAGCAGCACAGAGTTAGTCGGGACAGGGGGCGACGAGCAGTACTTC. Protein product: CASSTELVGTGGDEQYF.

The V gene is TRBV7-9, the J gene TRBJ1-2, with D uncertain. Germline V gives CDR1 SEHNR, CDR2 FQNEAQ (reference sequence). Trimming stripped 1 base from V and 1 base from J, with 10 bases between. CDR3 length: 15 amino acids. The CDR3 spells CASSLDGGHNYGYTF. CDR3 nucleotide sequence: TGTGCCAGCAGCTTAGACGGCGGCCATAACTATGGCTACACCTTC.

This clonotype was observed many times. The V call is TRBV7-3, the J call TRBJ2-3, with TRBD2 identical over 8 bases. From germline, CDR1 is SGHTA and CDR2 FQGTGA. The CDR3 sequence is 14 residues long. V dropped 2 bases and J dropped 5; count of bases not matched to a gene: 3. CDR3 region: CASSLFGGGDTQYF. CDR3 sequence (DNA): TGTGCCAGCAGCTTATTCGGGGGGGGAGATACGCAGTATTTT.

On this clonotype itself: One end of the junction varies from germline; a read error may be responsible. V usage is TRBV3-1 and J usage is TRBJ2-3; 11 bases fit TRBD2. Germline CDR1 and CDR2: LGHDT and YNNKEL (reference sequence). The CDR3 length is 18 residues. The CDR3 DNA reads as TGTGTCAGCAGCCAATCTGCTAGCGGGGGGACGAGGACAGATACGCAGTATTTT. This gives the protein CVSSQSASGGTRTDTQYF.

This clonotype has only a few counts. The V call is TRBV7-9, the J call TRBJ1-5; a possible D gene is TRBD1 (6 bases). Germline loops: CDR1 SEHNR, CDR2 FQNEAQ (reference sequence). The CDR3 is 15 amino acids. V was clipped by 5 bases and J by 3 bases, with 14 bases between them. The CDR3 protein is CASSGPDRNNQPQHF. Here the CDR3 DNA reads TGTGCCAGCAGCGGGCCCGACAGGAACAATCAGCCCCAGCATTTT.

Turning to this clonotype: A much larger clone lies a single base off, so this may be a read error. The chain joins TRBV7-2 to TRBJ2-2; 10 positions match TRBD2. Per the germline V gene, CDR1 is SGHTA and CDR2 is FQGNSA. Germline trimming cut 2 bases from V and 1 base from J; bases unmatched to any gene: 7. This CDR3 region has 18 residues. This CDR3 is CASSLRLAGVLNTGELFF. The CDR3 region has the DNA TGTGCCAGCAGCTTAAGGCTAGCGGGGGTTCTGAACACCGGGGAGCTGTTTTTT.

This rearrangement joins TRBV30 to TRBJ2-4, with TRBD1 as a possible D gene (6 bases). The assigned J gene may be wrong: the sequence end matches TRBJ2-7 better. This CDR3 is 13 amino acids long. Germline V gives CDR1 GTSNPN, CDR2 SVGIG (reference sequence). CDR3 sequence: CAWEDTGINEQYF. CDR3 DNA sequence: TGTGCCTGGGAAGATACAGGGATAAACGAGCAGTACTTC.